Below, 11 T cell receptor beta chains from the same sample are listed, as sequenced in a study of blood T cell repertoires in COVID-19. Here immunoSEQ multiplex PCR was the method, and the copy in TCRdb shows in-frame clones only, minus some. The sample includes 55,000 to 85,000 clones, 79% of them seen just once. Sequencing used peripheral blood. The receptors originated from a man aged 60 to 69 with active or convalescent COVID-19.

This clone was detected a few times. This sequence joins TRBV7-9 and TRBJ1-5, with a tentative D call TRBD1 (6 bases). V was clipped by 5 bases and J by 4 bases, with 12 bases between them. The CDR3 is made up of 14 amino acids. CDR1 and CDR2 from the germline V gene are SEHNR and FQNEAQ (reference sequence). CDR3 DNA sequence: TGTGCCAGCAGCCTTCAGACAGGTAATCAGCCCCAGCATTTT. It encodes CASSLQTGNQPQHF.

The V and J genes are TRBV6-2 or TRBV6-3 and TRBJ1-2; perhaps TRBD1 as D (5 bases). V dropped 2 bases and J dropped 4 bases, with 14 bases sitting between them. Germline CDR1 reads MNHEY; CDR2 reads SVGEGT. The CDR3 has 15 amino acids. The CDR3 reads CASSYPLRVGYGYTF. The CDR3 DNA reads as TGTGCCAGCAGTTACCCCCTCAGGGTAGGCTATGGCTACACCTTC.

The V call is TRBV7-2, the J call TRBJ2-4, with TRBD2 identical over 7 bases. The V gene's germline CDR1 is SGHTA and CDR2 FQGNSA. Losses at the gene ends were 3 bases for V and 9 bases for J; bases not matched to a gene: 2. The CDR3 is made up of 12 amino acids. Here the CDR3 reads CASSLGGSIQYF. The CDR3 nucleotides read TGTGCCAGCAGCTTGGGGGGGAGCATTCAGTACTTC.

The gene calls are TRBV5-4 and TRBJ2-2; 11 positions agree with TRBD1. The CDR3 is made up of 17 amino acids. The ends lost 4 bases at V and 5 bases at J; junction bases unmatched: 10. Germline V gives CDR1 SGHNT, CDR2 YYREEE (reference sequence). The CDR3 DNA is TGTGCCAGCAGCCCGACCGGACAGGGGGCCACGACCGGGGAGCTGTTTTTT. This gives the protein CASSPTGQGATTGELFF. Full variable domain (outside the CDR3, taken from reference TRBV5-4 and TRBJ2-2): ETGVTQSPTHLIKTRGQQVTLRCSSQSGHNTVSWYQQALGQGPQFIFQYYREEENGRGNFPPRFSGLQFPNYSSELNVNALELDDSALYLCASSPTGQGATTGELFFGEGSRLTVL.

The chain uses TRBV7-9 and TRBJ1-1, with D uncertain. The CDR3 has 13 residues. Germline-derived CDR1 and CDR2 are SEHNR and FQNEAQ (reference sequence). The V gene lost 4 bases and the J gene lost 3 bases, with 9 bases spanning the gap. Written as DNA, the CDR3 is TGTGCCAGCAGCTGGGCCCCGGACACTGAAGCTTTCTTT. Protein sequence: CASSWAPDTEAFF.

The sample holds a few counts of this clone. V is TRBV2 and J is TRBJ1-2; a weak D match, TRBD1 (5 bases). V lost 6 bases and J 4 bases, leaving 12 bases between the germline ends. The CDR3 runs 13 residues. Germline V gene data show CDR1 as SNHLY and CDR2 as FYNNEI. The CDR3 bases are TGTGCCAGCAGCCTGACAGATTTCTATGGCTACACCTTC. Residues: CASSLTDFYGYTF.

The rearrangement uses TRBV28 and TRBJ2-5, with D perhaps matching TRBD2 (6 bases). This CDR3 region has 14 residues. Per germline, CDR1 MDHEN and CDR2 SYDVKM. V lost 5 bases and J lost 7, with 17 bases in between. For the CDR3, the DNA is TGTGCCAGCAGTCCCGGGACTTCGACGGGGACCCAGTACTTC. Its translation is CASSPGTSTGTQYF.

The V gene is TRBV5-1, the J gene TRBJ1-2, with TRBD1 identical over 8 bases. This CDR3 is 15 amino acids long. V lost 4 bases, J lost 5 bases, and 10 bases stayed unmatched. Germline V gene data show CDR1 as SGHRS and CDR2 as YFSETQ. The CDR3 DNA reads as TGCGCCAGCAGCCAGTTTGGGACAGGTGATTATGGCTACACCTTC. This codes for CASSQFGTGDYGYTF.

The CDR3 region is CASSRTGGAGNSPLHF. The DNA of the CDR3 is TGTGCCAGCAGCCGGACAGGGGGCGCGGGTAATTCACCCCTCCACTTT. This chain joins TRBV3-1 (or the pseudogene TRBV3-2) and TRBJ1-6; 11 bases are shared with TRBD1. The CDR3 sequence is 16 residues long. Germline CDR1 LGHDT, CDR2 YNNKEL (reference sequence). J lost 6 bases, V lost 4 bases, and 5 bases had no gene match.

The chain carries TRBV2 and TRBJ1-2; no clear D gene. The CDR3 loop spans 10 amino acids. CDR1 is SNHLY and CDR2 is FYNNEI in the germline V gene. Trimming took off 8 bases at V and 4 bases at J, with 5 bases between the two ends. CDR3 in amino acids: CASELYGYTF. CDR3 coding DNA: TGTGCCAGCGAGCTCTATGGCTACACCTTC.

The chain carries TRBV7-7 and TRBJ2-2, with no clear D. Germline V gives CDR1 SSHAT, CDR2 FNYEAQ (reference sequence). Trimming removed 5 bases at V and 1 base at J, with 14 bases between. The CDR3 sequence is 16 residues long. This CDR3 is CASSPNSPGNTGELFF. The CDR3 bases are TGTGCCAGCAGCCCCAACAGCCCCGGGAACACCGGGGAGCTGTTTTTT.